The 10 T cell receptor beta chains given below trace back to one sample, sequenced in a study of human thymus T cells. Libraries were prepared by immunoSEQ multiplex PCR; TCRdb keeps only in-frame clonotypes and omits some of them. The data contain 70,000 to 75,000 clones, roughly 94% of them seen just once; the ten biggest clones take up 0.03% to 0.035%. Thymus pieces cut out during corrective heart surgery were the tissue that was used. The specimen was thymus tissue. The origin of the receptors is a girl under three years old with a congenital heart defect but otherwise immunologically healthy.

The CDR3 coding sequence is TGTGCCAGCAGTGGAGTCTATGGCTACACCTTC. It yields the protein CASSGVYGYTF. The chain has TRBV6-1 and TRBJ1-2; D gene unclear. Trimming removed 4 bases from V and 4 bases from J, with 4 bases in between. Germline CDR1 is MNHNS and CDR2 is SASEGT. CDR3 size: 11 residues.

This chain links TRBV30 with TRBJ1-2; tentative D call: TRBD1 (6 bases). The CDR3 runs to 12 residues. V gave up 8 bases and J gave up 4 bases, with 14 bases separating them. The germline gives CDR1 GTSNPN, CDR2 SVGIG (reference sequence). CDR3 sequence: CATRQEFYGYTF. In DNA, the CDR3 is TGTGCCACCCGACAGGAATTCTATGGCTACACCTTC.

Only one count was recorded for this clone. The V gene is TRBV7-9, the J gene TRBJ1-1; D uncertain. V lost 4 bases, J lost 2 bases, and 20 bases lay in between. The CDR3 length is 17 residues. The germline CDR1 and CDR2 sequences are SEHNR and FQNEAQ (reference sequence). Here the CDR3 DNA reads TGTGCCAGCAGCTACCCACCTTTGACTGTAACTAACACTGAAGCTTTCTTT. This encodes CASSYPPLTVTNTEAFF.

J is TRBJ2-3 and V is TRBV7-2; D gene uncertain. Germline V gives CDR1 SGHTA, CDR2 FQGNSA. Trimming pared 4 bases from V and 2 bases from J, leaving 22 bases between. The CDR3 runs to 18 residues. This chain's CDR3 is CASSSPSLTVNITDTQYF. The CDR3 DNA is TGTGCCAGCAGCTCCCCCTCCCTCACAGTTAATATCACAGATACGCAGTATTTT.

V is TRBV4-2 and J is TRBJ2-1; 7 bases fit TRBD2. Germline V gene data show CDR1 as LGHNA and CDR2 as YNFKEQ. This CDR3 is built from 16 residues. The ends lost 1 base at V and 4 bases at J; junction bases unmatched: 7. The CDR3 is CASSQGRLAAYNEQFF. CDR3 nucleotides: TGTGCCAGCAGCCAAGGTAGACTAGCAGCTTACAATGAGCAGTTCTTC.

CDR3 sequence (DNA): TGCGCCAGCAGCTTGGAAGTCGCAGCCTACGAGACCCAGTACTTC. This encodes CASSLEVAAYETQYF. The genes are TRBV5-1 and TRBJ2-5; D remains ambiguous. Trimming cost V 0 bases and J 5 bases, with 14 bases left between them. Germline lookup yields CDR1 SGHRS and CDR2 YFSETQ. This CDR3 has 15 residues. The full variable domain, with the rest looked up from reference TRBV5-1 and TRBJ2-5, is KAGVTQTPRYLIKTRGQQVTLSCSPISGHRSVSWYQQTPGQGLQFLFEYFSETQRNKGNFPGRFSGRQFSNSRSEMNVSTLELGDSALYLCASSLEVAAYETQYFGPGTRLLVL.

The chain has TRBV27 and TRBJ2-3; tentatively, D is TRBD2 (6 bases). Germline values: CDR1 MNHEY, CDR2 SMNVEV (reference sequence). CDR3 length: 15 residues. V shed 6 bases and J shed 4 bases, with 17 bases lying between them. The CDR3 sequence: CASRVGLPPADTQYF. CDR3 in DNA: TGTGCCAGCAGGGTCGGACTACCCCCAGCAGATACGCAGTATTTT.

The CDR3 nucleotides read TGTGCCAGCAGCGCTCAGAAAACAGTCGGAAGCTATGGCTACACCTTC. It specifies CASSAQKTVGSYGYTF. V gene TRBV9 combines with J gene TRBJ1-2; D gene uncertain. The V gene lost 3 bases and the J gene lost 4 bases, with 19 bases spanning the gap. Germline assignment: CDR1 SGDLS and CDR2 YYNGEE. The CDR3 consists of 16 residues.

V gene TRBV5-6 combines with J gene TRBJ2-1; D gene unclear. V was clipped by 3 bases and J by 5 bases, with 15 bases between them. Germline loops: CDR1 SGHDT, CDR2 YYEEEE. There are 15 residues in the CDR3. Here the CDR3 reads CASSSRWDGDNEQFF. As DNA, the CDR3 is TGTGCCAGCAGCTCCCGATGGGATGGAGACAATGAGCAGTTCTTC.

V usage is TRBV6-1 and J usage is TRBJ2-7; maybe TRBD2 (7 bases). CDR3 size: 14 residues. CDR1 and CDR2 (germline): MNHNS, SASEGT. V was trimmed by 7 bases and J by 5 bases, leaving 18 bases between them. The CDR3: CASKGGWTWNEQYF. As DNA, the CDR3 is TGTGCCAGCAAGGGGGGGTGGACCTGGAACGAGCAGTACTTC.